A single sample gave rise to the 3 T cell receptor beta chains below, sequenced in a study of T cell responses to AZD1222 COVID-19 vaccine. Sequencing used immunoSEQ multiplex PCR; TCRdb keeps in-frame clones, though not all of them. This sample has 95,000 to 150,000 clones, with about 89% found just once. The starting material was peripheral blood, obtained on day 0 of AZD1222 vaccination. The receptors shown here come from an adult in good health.

This clone was seen a single time. The chain employs TRBV7-9 and TRBJ1-5, with 8 bases lining up with TRBD1. V lost 3 bases and J lost 5; bases outside the gene matches: 3. CDR1 and CDR2 (germline): SEHNR, FQNEAQ (reference sequence). The CDR3 runs to 14 residues. The CDR3 here is CASSFGQGDQPQHF. The CDR3 nucleotides are TGTGCCAGCAGCTTCGGACAGGGCGATCAGCCCCAGCATTTT.

This chain connects TRBV5-6 to TRBJ1-5, with D unresolved. The length of the CDR3 is 15 residues. V lost 1 base and J lost 3, with 11 bases in between. Germline-derived CDR1 and CDR2 are SGHDT and YYEEEE. Here the CDR3 DNA reads TGTGCCAGCAGCTTGCGGTCTCAGGACAATCAGCCCCAGCATTTT. Translated: CASSLRSQDNQPQHF.

The V and J genes are TRBV14 and TRBJ1-2; D remains ambiguous. The germline V gene has CDR1 SGHDN and CDR2 FVKESK. This CDR3 contains 12 residues. V was trimmed by 3 bases and J by 8 bases, leaving 10 bases between them. The CDR3 DNA sequence: TGTGCCAGCAGCCATTCTGGAGCGGGCTACACCTTC. Its translation: CASSHSGAGYTF.